This entry describes one T cell receptor (beta chain). The antigen remains unidentified. Germline V gene data show CDR1 as MNHNY and CDR2 as SVGAGI (reference sequence). The CDR3 consists of 16 residues. The V end was cut by 6 bases, the J end by 4 bases, with 21 bases between. The PCR was carried out with 60 Vbeta primers and 13 Jbeta primers. The protocol was immunoSEQ multiplex PCR, while the TCRdb copy is restricted to in-frame clones and leaves out a portion. The repertoire consists of about 160,000 clones, with approximately 72% occurring once and the leading ten covering approximately 1.5%. This entry is derived from a study of cytomegalovirus exposure and HLA in healthy donors. Whole-study results and caveats: Rarity characterized most TCR sequences, yet some public TCRs appeared in many donors. A later analysis found common viral pathogens apparently linked to several of the most significant clusters.

The genes are TRBV6-6 and TRBJ1-2; D perhaps matches TRBD1 (6 bases). The specimen was PBMCs. The clonotype was recovered from a man in his fifties in good health and CMV-seronegative. The CDR3: CASRPTGTTGLYGYTF. CDR3 bases: TGTGCCAGCAGACCCACTGGGACAACCGGACTCTATGGCTACACCTTC.